This entry lists 13 T cell receptor beta chains sequenced from one sample in a study of T cells after yellow fever vaccination. MiXCR, applied by TCRdb to the 5' RACE reads, yields one record per CDR3 protein. The table records some 420,000 distinct CDR3 sequences, approximately 18% of them present only once. The sequences come from PBMCs, collected before the yellow fever booster vaccination. These receptors all stem from a man between 18 and 35 years old who received the YFV17D yellow fever vaccine.

The CDR3 is CASSPASIYGYTF. The CDR3, as DNA: TGTGCCAGCTCACCCGCTAGTATCTATGGCTACACCTTC. The chain recombines TRBV18 with TRBJ1-2; no firm D call. Germline CDR1 reads KGHSH; CDR2 reads LQKENI. This CDR3 spans 13 amino acids. V was cut by 3 bases and J by 4 bases, with 9 bases left in between.

This clonotype appeared a few times. V gene TRBV5-1 combines with J gene TRBJ2-2; 9 nucleotides agree with TRBD1. This CDR3 is built from 15 residues. Germline V gene data show CDR1 as SGHRS and CDR2 as YFSETQ. The J segment lost 5 bases and the V segment lost 5 bases, leaving 7 bases of the junction unmatched. CDR3 nucleotides: TGCGCCAGCAGACCCGGGACAGGGCCTACCGGGGAGCTGTTTTTT. Protein: CASRPGTGPTGELFF.

This clonotype has more than one count but fewer than ten. The rearrangement joins TRBV7-2 to TRBJ1-4, with D uncertain. The V and J ends lost 4 bases and 7 bases respectively, with 16 bases between them. Germline CDR1 reads SGHTA; CDR2 reads FQGNSA. This CDR3 has 15 amino acids. The CDR3 DNA follows: TGTGCCAGCAGCTCCGTAGGGCTCGGCGTTGAAAAACTGTTTTTT. Protein sequence: CASSSVGLGVEKLFF.

This clonotype was seen a few times. The CDR3 loop reads CASRQDRNTGELFF. For the CDR3, the DNA is TGCGCCAGCAGACAAGACAGGAACACCGGGGAGCTGTTTTTT. This chain uses TRBV5-1 with TRBJ2-2; perhaps TRBD1 as D (5 bases). The germline V and J ends were trimmed by 5 bases and 1 base, with 9 bases remaining between them. Germline loops: CDR1 SGHRS, CDR2 YFSETQ. The CDR3 has 14 amino acids.

The CDR3 loop reads CAWSGQAGEETQYF. Written as DNA, the CDR3 is TGTGCCTGGAGCGGACAGGCGGGGGAGGAGACCCAGTACTTC. The gene calls are TRBV30 and TRBJ2-5; the D call may be TRBD1 or TRBD2 (7 bases each). Germline CDR1 GTSNPN, CDR2 SVGIG (reference sequence). Trimming stripped 3 bases from V and 5 bases from J, with 16 bases between. The CDR3 is 14 residues long. The full variable domain, with the rest looked up from reference TRBV30 and TRBJ2-5, is SQTIHQWPATLVQPVGSPLSLECTVEGTSNPNLYWYRQAAGRGLQLLFYSVGIGQISSEVPQNLSASRPQDRQFILSSKKLLLSDSGFYLCAWSGQAGEETQYFGPGTRLLVL.

This clonotype occurred a few times. The chain combines TRBV20-1 with TRBJ1-1, with 9 bases fitting TRBD1. Germline V lookup: CDR1 DFQATT, CDR2 SNEGSKA (reference sequence). The CDR3 runs 12 residues. Unmatched junction bases numbered 5, after V lost 0 bases and J lost 12 bases. The CDR3 nucleotides are TGCAGTGCTAGAGAAGACAGGGGGGGGTCTTTCTTT. Its translation: CSAREDRGGSFF.

This chain uses TRBV20-1 with TRBJ1-2; D not certain. Germline V gene sequence: CDR1 DFQATT, CDR2 SNEGSKA (reference sequence). Trimming stripped 3 bases from V and 2 bases from J, with 13 bases between. The CDR3 is 14 amino acids. The CDR3 here is CSASPHQTNYGYTF. The CDR3 DNA is TGCAGTGCTAGTCCTCACCAGACAAACTATGGCTACACCTTC.

The chain uses TRBV27 and TRBJ2-1; D not certain. Between the trimmed V and J ends, which lost 5 bases and 8 bases, there was a span of 13 bases. There are 13 residues in the CDR3. In germline, CDR1 is MNHEY, CDR2 SMNVEV (reference sequence). Here the CDR3 DNA reads TGTGCCAGCAGTCCATACGTTGGCGATGAGCAGTTCTTC. This gives the protein CASSPYVGDEQFF.

This clonotype was recorded a few times. This CDR3 is CASSLSGGLTDTQYF. The CDR3 nucleotides read TGTGCCAGCAGTTTATCGGGGGGCCTGACGGATACGCAGTATTTT. This chain uses TRBV12-3 or TRBV12-4 with TRBJ2-3; D may be TRBD2 (7 bases). The CDR3 covers 15 residues. Trimming removed 2 bases at V and 6 bases at J, with 15 bases between.

This clonotype has ten or more counts. The chain employs TRBV5-5 and TRBJ1-2; weak D call: TRBD1 (5 bases). The V end was cut by 7 bases, the J end by 2 bases, with 9 bases between. The CDR3 length is 12 residues. The germline CDR1 and CDR2 sequences are SGHKS and YYEKEE (reference sequence). The CDR3 bases are TGTGCCAGCGCCGGGGACAACTATGGCTACACCTTC. Protein: CASAGDNYGYTF.

This clonotype was detected a few times. This chain uses TRBV5-1 with TRBJ2-3; TRBD2 agrees at 11 bases. The CDR3 runs to 17 residues. CDR1 and CDR2 (germline): SGHRS, YFSETQ. V was clipped by 0 bases and J by 1 base; unmatched bases: 4. The chain's CDR3 is CASSLGTSGLRTDTQYF. CDR3 DNA: TGCGCCAGCAGCTTGGGGACTAGCGGGCTTCGCACAGATACGCAGTATTTT.

This clonotype was detected a few times. The chain carries TRBV3-1 and TRBJ2-7; D is perhaps TRBD2 (5 bases). CDR1 and CDR2 from the germline V gene are LGHDT and YNNKEL (reference sequence). The CDR3 spans 14 residues. The V end lost 4 bases, the J end lost 5 bases, and 15 bases lay between the germline ends. The DNA for the CDR3 is TGTGCCAGCAGCCTACAAGCGCGGGCCCACGAGCAGTACTTC. It specifies CASSLQARAHEQYF.

This clonotype was observed a handful of times. The V and J genes are TRBV20-1 and TRBJ1-1, with TRBD1 identical over 7 bases. This CDR3 has 13 residues. Germline V gene sequence: CDR1 DFQATT, CDR2 SNEGSKA (reference sequence). The trim removed 5 bases at V and 10 bases at J, leaving 13 bases unmatched. CDR3 DNA: TGCAGTGCTCACGAGCGGTGGACAGGTCCAGCTTTCTTT. As protein: CSAHERWTGPAFF.